This passage covers 28 T cell receptor beta chains from one sample sequenced in a study of blood T cell repertoires in COVID-19. Sequenced by immunoSEQ multiplex PCR; TCRdb stores in-frame clones only, minus some. This table has 140,000 to 150,000 clones, 81% appearing once. Sequencing was carried out using peripheral blood. The receptor set was obtained from a human donor in a cohort sampled during active COVID-19.

This chain joins TRBV24-1 and TRBJ1-5; 9 bases are shared with TRBD1. Germline V gives CDR1 KGHDR, CDR2 SFDVKD. The junction had 9 bases not matched to a gene; V was cut back by 4 bases and J by 0 bases. The CDR3 is 18 residues long. CDR3 DNA sequence: TGTGCCACCAGTGACCTCCGGGACAGGGAACATAGCAATCAGCCCCAGCATTTT. Its protein product is CATSDLRDREHSNQPQHF.

The J gene is TRBJ1-1, the V gene TRBV6-5; tentative D call: TRBD1 (5 bases). Germline CDR1 reads MNHEY; CDR2 reads SVGAGI. This CDR3 is 14 amino acids long. V was clipped by 7 bases and J by 4 bases, with 16 bases between them. This chain's CDR3 is CASIQASGVTEAFF. The CDR3 DNA reads as TGTGCCAGCATACAAGCCTCGGGGGTCACTGAAGCTTTCTTT.

The chain combines TRBV28 with TRBJ2-1, with 10 bases matching TRBD2. The junction had 5 bases not matched to a gene; V was cut back by 7 bases and J by 2 bases. The germline gives CDR1 MDHEN, CDR2 SYDVKM. The length of the CDR3 is 15 residues. CDR3 nucleotide sequence: TGTGCCAGCACCCCCAGCGGGAGGGCCTACAATGAGCAGTTCTTC. Amino acid sequence: CASTPSGRAYNEQFF.

This clone has a handful of counts. In DNA, the CDR3 is TGTGCCAGCAGCCAAGCCTTCGGGGCCTACGAGCAGTACTTC. It codes for CASSQAFGAYEQYF. V is TRBV3-1 (or the pseudogene TRBV3-2) and J is TRBJ2-7; possibly TRBD2 for D (5 bases). The germline gives CDR1 LGHDT, CDR2 YNNKEL (reference sequence). There are 14 residues in the CDR3. V was trimmed by 1 base and J by 2 bases, leaving 9 bases between them.

V and J are TRBV18 and TRBJ1-2; 7 bases agree with TRBD1. The CDR3 sequence is 15 residues long. The V and J ends lost 2 bases and 7 bases, in that order; junction bases with no gene match: 10. From germline, CDR1 is KGHSH and CDR2 LQKENI. DNA for the CDR3: TGTGCCAGCTCACCATCCTACGACAGGGCGTCTGGCTACACCTTC. It encodes CASSPSYDRASGYTF.

The rearrangement links TRBV28 to TRBJ2-3; D unclear. CDR1 and CDR2 from the germline V gene are MDHEN and SYDVKM. Deletions cut 2 bases from V and 6 bases from J, with 6 bases between. The CDR3 is 12 residues long. CDR3 sequence reads: CASSLLRDTQYF. CDR3 sequence (DNA): TGTGCCAGCAGTTTACTTCGGGATACGCAGTATTTT.

This chain joins TRBV4-1 and TRBJ1-3; 11 nucleotides align to TRBD1. Looked up from germline, CDR1 is MGHRA and CDR2 is YSYEKL. The CDR3 has 21 residues. Unmatched junction bases numbered 16, after V lost 2 bases and J lost 1 base. Here the CDR3 reads CASSQRLEDRGRFGSGNTIYF. CDR3 nucleotide sequence: TGCGCCAGCAGCCAAAGGTTGGAGGACAGGGGGCGGTTTGGGTCTGGAAACACCATATATTTT.

This chain links TRBV5-4 with TRBJ2-7, with 11 bases identical to TRBD1. This CDR3 has 14 amino acids. Germline loops: CDR1 SGHNT, CDR2 YYREEE (reference sequence). V shed 4 bases and J 6 bases; nucleotides not matched to a gene: 6. CDR3 sequence: CASSPGQGAGEQYF. DNA for the CDR3: TGTGCCAGCAGCCCCGGACAGGGGGCGGGCGAGCAGTACTTC. Variable domain in full (rest from reference TRBV5-4 and TRBJ2-7): ETGVTQSPTHLIKTRGQQVTLRCSSQSGHNTVSWYQQALGQGPQFIFQYYREEENGRGNFPPRFSGLQFPNYSSELNVNALELDDSALYLCASSPGQGAGEQYFGPGTRLTVT.

The J gene is TRBJ2-7, the V gene TRBV7-2; D is possibly TRBD1 (7 bases). The CDR3 totals 14 residues. Germline lookup yields CDR1 SGHTA and CDR2 FQGNSA. V lost 5 bases and J lost 2, with 13 bases in between. CDR3: CASSPQGGTYEQYF. The CDR3 DNA reads TGTGCCAGCAGCCCCCAGGGGGGTACCTACGAGCAGTACTTC.

The genes are TRBV7-2 and TRBJ2-7; 7 nucleotides match TRBD2. Trimming cost V 2 bases and J 6 bases; bases outside gene matches: 4. The CDR3 runs to 13 residues. The germline V gene has CDR1 SGHTA and CDR2 FQGNSA. The CDR3 coding sequence is TGTGCCAGCAGCTTAATGTCGGGAGGCGAGCAGTACTTC. Protein sequence: CASSLMSGGEQYF.

J is TRBJ2-7 and V is TRBV6-6; TRBD2 matches at 14 bases. After removal of 7 bases from V and 3 bases from J, the junction contained 5 bases not matched to a gene. CDR3 size: 15 residues. Germline loops: CDR1 MNHNY, CDR2 SVGAGI (reference sequence). In DNA form, the CDR3 reads TGTGCCAGCACCCCCGGGACTAGCGGGAGCTACGAGCAGTACTTC. This sequence encodes CASTPGTSGSYEQYF.

There are a few counts of this clone. The chain recombines TRBV15 with TRBJ1-2; D is perhaps TRBD1 (6 bases). This CDR3 has 18 amino acids. Per the germline V gene, CDR1 is LNHNV and CDR2 is YYDKDF (reference sequence). The germline V and J ends were trimmed by 0 bases and 8 bases, with 25 bases remaining between them. Written as DNA, the CDR3 is TGTGCCACCAGCAGAGATTGGGGCCTAGTGAACAGGGAGGGAGGCTACACCTTC. This sequence encodes CATSRDWGLVNREGGYTF.

The chain joins TRBV3-1 (or the pseudogene TRBV3-2) to TRBJ2-1, with 10 bases aligning to TRBD2. The CDR3 is 16 amino acids. The J segment lost 7 bases and the V segment lost 3 bases, leaving 9 bases of the junction unmatched. Germline V gives CDR1 LGHDT, CDR2 YNNKEL (reference sequence). The CDR3 coding sequence is TGTGCCAGCAGCCAGTCTAGCGGGAGTTTCTTAAATGAGCAGTTCTTC. It codes for CASSQSSGSFLNEQFF.

The chain recombines TRBV18 with TRBJ2-7, with D possibly being TRBD2 (5 bases). Germline CDR1 KGHSH, CDR2 LQKENI. The V gene lost 0 bases and the J gene lost 2 bases, with 8 bases spanning the gap. This CDR3 comprises 14 residues. The CDR3 loop reads CASSPPGRPYEQYF. CDR3 nucleotides: TGTGCCAGCTCACCACCGGGGAGACCCTACGAGCAGTACTTC.

The chain employs TRBV7-9 and TRBJ2-7; TRBD2 matches at 11 bases. CDR3 length equals 16 residues. Germline V gene lookup returns CDR1 SEHNR and CDR2 FQNEAQ (reference sequence). V was pared by 4 bases and J by 0 bases, with 5 bases of the junction left unmatched. Here the CDR3 reads CASSYSGRAVSYEQYF. The CDR3 DNA sequence: TGTGCCAGCAGCTATAGCGGGAGGGCCGTCTCCTACGAGCAGTACTTC.

This chain connects TRBV10-2 to TRBJ2-1; TRBD2 matches 9 bases. V shed 6 bases, J shed 9 bases, and the junction held 9 bases outside the gene matches. Germline V gives CDR1 WSHSY, CDR2 SAAADI. CDR3 size: 14 residues. CDR3 DNA sequence: TGCGCCAGCAGGGGAGTAGCGGGAGACAGTGAGCAGTTCTTC. This encodes CASRGVAGDSEQFF.

V is TRBV29-1 and J is TRBJ2-7; maybe TRBD2 (6 bases). The germline V and J ends were trimmed by 7 bases and 2 bases, with 18 bases remaining between them. There are 14 residues in the CDR3. From germline, CDR1 is SQVTM and CDR2 ANQGSEA. The CDR3 here is CSAGGGTATYEQYF. The CDR3 coding sequence is TGCAGCGCCGGGGGTGGCACCGCTACCTACGAGCAGTACTTC.

CDR3 in amino acids: CASSLRTGHEKLFF. In DNA, the CDR3 is TGTGCCAGCAGCTTACGGACAGGGCATGAAAAACTGTTTTTT. This chain joins TRBV7-2 and TRBJ1-4, with 8 bases aligning to TRBD1. This CDR3 region has 14 residues. Trimming at V came to 2 bases and at J to 6 bases, leaving 2 bases not matched to a gene. Germline V CDR1 and CDR2: SGHTA, FQGNSA.

The J gene is TRBJ1-4, the V gene TRBV7-9; the D gene is possibly TRBD1 (5 bases). CDR3 length equals 15 residues. Trimming took 1 base from V and 8 from J, leaving 14 bases between them. The germline V gene encodes CDR1 SEHNR and CDR2 FQNEAQ (reference sequence). The CDR3 DNA is TGTGCCAGCAGCTTAGGTGACAGAGGTCGCGAAAAACTGTTTTTT. It codes for CASSLGDRGREKLFF.

This clone was seen only once. The chain links TRBV5-1 to TRBJ2-3; 14 bases are a match to TRBD2. V shed 3 bases and J 0 bases; nucleotides not matched to a gene: 9. This CDR3 is 19 amino acids long. Germline V CDR1 and CDR2: SGHRS, YFSETQ. CDR3: CASSYRLAGGPGSTDTQYF. The CDR3 DNA is TGCGCCAGCAGCTACAGACTAGCGGGAGGGCCGGGGAGCACAGATACGCAGTATTTT. Using reference TRBV5-1 and TRBJ2-3 for the parts outside the CDR3, the full variable domain is KAGVTQTPRYLIKTRGQQVTLSCSPISGHRSVSWYQQTPGQGLQFLFEYFSETQRNKGNFPGRFSGRQFSNSRSEMNVSTLELGDSALYLCASSYRLAGGPGSTDTQYFGPGTRLTVL.

This chain joins TRBV7-2 and TRBJ1-5; TRBD1 agrees at 8 bases. The V gene's germline CDR1 is SGHTA and CDR2 FQGNSA. J gave up 1 base and V 4 bases, and 12 bases lay outside the gene matches. This CDR3 has 18 amino acids. CDR3: CASSSPRGRPGSNQPQHF. CDR3 nucleotide sequence: TGTGCCAGCAGCTCCCCCAGGGGGCGACCGGGCAGCAATCAGCCCCAGCATTTT.

This chain connects TRBV7-9 to TRBJ1-6; 8 bases fit TRBD1. Germline loops: CDR1 SEHNR, CDR2 FQNEAQ (reference sequence). This CDR3 comprises 16 residues. V gave up 5 bases and J gave up 3 bases; unmatched junction bases: 6. The CDR3 nucleotides read TGTGCCAGCAGCCCTGGACAGGGTGGCTATAATTCACCCCTCCACTTT. Translated: CASSPGQGGYNSPLHF.

The chain couples TRBV4-3 to TRBJ2-1; TRBD2 matches 7 bases. Germline CDR1 LGHNA, CDR2 YSLEER. CDR3 size: 15 residues. J gave up 0 bases and V 3 bases, and 2 bases lay outside the gene matches. The CDR3 reads CASSQRLASYNEQFF. Here the CDR3 DNA reads TGCGCCAGCAGCCAGAGACTAGCCTCCTACAATGAGCAGTTCTTC.

Only one count was recorded for this clone. The chain joins TRBV2 to TRBJ1-5; the match to TRBD1 covers 7 bases. The CDR3 runs 14 residues. V was pared by 7 bases and J by 2 bases, with 5 bases of the junction left unmatched. Per the germline V gene, CDR1 is SNHLY and CDR2 is FYNNEI. CDR3 in amino acids: CASTRQGGNQPQHF. CDR3 bases: TGTGCCAGCACAAGACAGGGAGGCAATCAGCCCCAGCATTTT.

This chain links TRBV2 with TRBJ2-1, with D perhaps matching TRBD2 (6 bases). V was pared by 10 bases and J by 3 bases, with 13 bases between. Germline values: CDR1 SNHLY, CDR2 FYNNEI. The CDR3 totals 13 residues. Here the CDR3 reads CATSGDSYNEQFF. Here the CDR3 DNA reads TGTGCCACGTCGGGAGACAGCTACAATGAGCAGTTCTTC.

This chain connects TRBV5-4 to TRBJ2-1, with 9 bases aligning to TRBD1. The CDR3 is 15 amino acids. The trim removed 0 bases at V and 5 bases at J, leaving 3 bases unmatched. Germline CDR1 SGHNT, CDR2 YYREEE (reference sequence). The CDR3 DNA reads TGTGCCAGCAGCTTGGGACAGGGGGGCCACAATGAGCAGTTCTTC. Translation: CASSLGQGGHNEQFF.

The V gene is TRBV7-3, the J gene TRBJ2-1; 8 bases are a match to TRBD2. The J segment lost 3 bases and the V segment lost 5 bases, leaving 15 bases of the junction unmatched. CDR1 and CDR2 from the germline V gene are SGHTA and FQGTGA. The CDR3 has 18 amino acids. The CDR3 region has the DNA TGTGCCAGCAGCCATGGACCTGGAGCGGGGGTCGGCTACAATGAGCAGTTCTTC. Protein product: CASSHGPGAGVGYNEQFF.

The chain joins TRBV19 to TRBJ2-4; D possibly corresponds to TRBD2 (5 bases). V lost 2 bases and J lost 0, with 11 bases in between. The CDR3 totals 16 residues. Per the germline V gene, CDR1 is LNHDA and CDR2 is SQIVND (reference sequence). The CDR3, as DNA: TGTGCCAGTAGTATAAGGGTTGGACTAGCCAAAAACATTCAGTACTTC. Translating it yields CASSIRVGLAKNIQYF.